This T cell receptor beta chain emerged from a study of siplizumab effects on memory and regulatory T cells. Here immunoSEQ multiplex PCR was the method, and the copy in TCRdb shows in-frame clones only, minus some. In the table there are around 99,000 clones, about 91% of which are singletons. V dropped 3 bases and J dropped 4 bases, with 12 bases sitting between them. Germline CDR1 MNHNS, CDR2 SASEGT. This CDR3 region has 14 residues. The V call is TRBV6-1, the J call TRBJ1-2; a weak D match, TRBD1 (5 bases). Sequencing was done on a sample of Tregs sorted from blood. The TCR was taken from a human donor in good health. Here the CDR3 DNA reads TGTGCCAGCAGTGACCGGGGCGAGAGCTATGGCTACACCTTC. This sequence encodes CASSDRGESYGYTF.